These T cell receptor beta chains were read from a single sample in a study of T cell responses to AZD1222 COVID-19 vaccine. Profiled with immunoSEQ multiplex PCR; TCRdb holds only in-frame clones, not every one. The sample holds about 180,000 clones, around nine tenths seen once. The specimen comprised peripheral blood, sampled on day 0 of AZD1222 vaccination. The origin of the receptors is an adult in good health. Both conserved end residues are part of each CDR3. Each record gives: J gene, clone size, V gene, D gene, CDR3 DNA, CDR3 protein. D genes are given only for firm matches. Clone size is given for some rows only: seen once, a few or many times, or a class if the clone is expanded.

>TRBJ1-5|NA|TRBV7-9|NA
TGTGCCAGCAGCTTAGACAGGTTCCAGCCCCAGCATTTT
CASSLDRFQPQHF
>TRBJ2-3|NA|TRBV7-2|NA
TGTGCCAGCAGCCTATTTACAGGGTACGACGGCACAGATACGCAGTATTTT
CASSLFTGYDGTDTQYF
>TRBJ2-7|NA|TRBV12-3/TRBV12-4|NA
TGTGCCAGCAGATCAGGGTACTACGAGCAGTACTTC
CASRSGYYEQYF
>TRBJ1-2|NA|TRBV30|NA
TGTGCCTGGAGTGTACAGGGAGGCTATGGCTACACCTTC
CAWSVQGGYGYTF
>TRBJ2-3|NA|TRBV11-3|TRBD2
TGTGCCAGCAGCTTAAGGCTAGCGGGGGGTACTGGCACAGATACGCAGTATTTT
CASSLRLAGGTGTDTQYF
>TRBJ1-3|NA|TRBV19|NA
TGTGCCAGTAGTCCCCCCGTCTCTGGAAACACCATATATTTT
CASSPPVSGNTIYF
>TRBJ2-2|once|TRBV2|TRBD1
TGTGCCAGCAGTCGATATATTACAGGGGACACCGGGGAGCTGTTTTTT
CASSRYITGDTGELFF
>TRBJ1-3|NA|TRBV7-8|NA
TGTGCCAGCAGCCGGGACATGATCTCTGGAAACACCATATATTTT
CASSRDMISGNTIYF
>TRBJ2-7|NA|TRBV28|NA
TGTGCCAGCAGCCTACAGGGTGGCGAGCAGTACTTC
CASSLQGGEQYF
>TRBJ1-2|NA|TRBV12-3/TRBV12-4|NA
TGTGCCAGCAGTTTCGGGGCGGAGAGGAAACCCACCTTC
CASSFGAERKPTF
>TRBJ1-5|NA|TRBV18|NA
TGTGCCAGCTCACCATCCTCCGGGACCCAGCATTTT
CASSPSSGTQHF
>TRBJ2-1|NA|TRBV5-4|TRBD2
TGTGCCAGCAGCTTTCGACTAGCGGGGGGCTCCTACAATGAGCAGTTCTTC
CASSFRLAGGSYNEQFF
>TRBJ2-1|NA|TRBV19|TRBD2
TGTGCCAGTAGTATAAGGGGAAGACTAGCGGGCTCCTACAATGAGCAGTTCTTC
CASSIRGRLAGSYNEQFF
>TRBJ1-5|NA|TRBV6-5|NA
TGTGCCAGCACCCAGGGGTCCAATCAGCCCCAGCATTTT
CASTQGSNQPQHF
>TRBJ2-7|NA|TRBV28|NA
TGTGCCAGCAGTTCAACGCTCGGAGGGCCCGGGTCCCACGAGCAGTACTTC
CASSSTLGGPGSHEQYF
>TRBJ2-7|NA|TRBV6-2/TRBV6-3|NA
TGTGCCAGCAGTCTACAGGCCGGAAGCTCCTACGAGCAGTACTTC
CASSLQAGSSYEQYF
>TRBJ2-5|NA|TRBV15|NA
TGTGCCACCAGCATGGGGGTGGGGGCCCAAGAGACCCAGTACTTC
CATSMGVGAQETQYF
>TRBJ1-2|NA|TRBV7-9|NA
TGTGCCAGCAGCCTCAACTATGGCTACACCTTC
CASSLNYGYTF
>TRBJ1-3|NA|TRBV6-5|NA
TGTGCCAGCAGCCGCAACGAGGCACCCGAAAACACCATATATTTT
CASSRNEAPENTIYF
>TRBJ1-5|NA|TRBV25-1|NA
TGTGCCAGCAGTGAAAGGGATAATCAGCCCCAGCATTTT
CASSERDNQPQHF
>TRBJ1-6|NA|TRBV4-3|NA
TGCGCCAGCAGCCAAGCCTCAGGGTCATCACCCCTCCACTTT
CASSQASGSSPLHF
>TRBJ1-3|NA|TRBV19|NA
TGTGCCAGTACAGACCGTTCTGGAAACACCATATATTTT
CASTDRSGNTIYF
>TRBJ1-6|NA|TRBV7-9|TRBD1
TGTGCCAGCAGCTTAAAAGGGACAGGGGCCAACTCCTATAATTCACCCCTCCACTTT
CASSLKGTGANSYNSPLHF
>TRBJ2-5|NA|TRBV9|TRBD2
TGTGCCAGCAGCGTAGGAGCGGGGGGAGAGACCCAGTACTTC
CASSVGAGGETQYF
>TRBJ1-5|NA|TRBV15|TRBD1
TGTGCCACCAATACAGGCAGGGGGCATCAGCCCCAGCATTTT
CATNTGRGHQPQHF
>TRBJ2-1|NA|TRBV28|NA
TGTGCCAGCAGTTTACAGCAGGCGACCTACAATGAGCAGTTCTTC
CASSLQQATYNEQFF
>TRBJ2-1|NA|TRBV9|TRBD2
TGTGCCAGCAGCGTTAGCGGGACTGTGGGTGAGCAGTTCTTC
CASSVSGTVGEQFF
>TRBJ2-7|NA|TRBV7-9|TRBD1
TGTGCCAGCAGCTCCCCCCAGGACAGGGGTGCCTACGAGCAGTACTTC
CASSSPQDRGAYEQYF
>TRBJ2-2|NA|TRBV13|NA
TGTGCCAGCAGCTTAGTCTTCACCGGCAGCTCCACCGGGGAGCTGTTTTTT
CASSLVFTGSSTGELFF
>TRBJ1-5|NA|TRBV28|TRBD1
TGTGCCAGCAGTTTGTCGACAGGGGCGCATCAGCCCCAGCATTTT
CASSLSTGAHQPQHF
>TRBJ2-1|NA|TRBV19|TRBD2
TGTGCCAGTAGTATAGATACTAGCGGGGTTTACAATGAGCAGTTCTTC
CASSIDTSGVYNEQFF
>TRBJ2-1|few|TRBV9|NA
TGTGCCAGCAGCGTAGAAGGGACCTACAATGAGCAGTTCTTC
CASSVEGTYNEQFF
>TRBJ1-2|NA|TRBV30|NA
TGTGCCTGGATCGGGGGGCAAGGAATATTCTATGGCTACACCTTC
CAWIGGQGIFYGYTF
>TRBJ1-3|NA|TRBV2|NA
TGTGCCAGCAGTCCGACAGGAACGAGCTCTGGAAACACCATATATTTT
CASSPTGTSSGNTIYF
>TRBJ2-3|NA|TRBV7-8|NA
TGTGCCAGCAGCTTAATGGATGGCCGATCGCCAGATACGCAGTATTTT
CASSLMDGRSPDTQYF
>TRBJ1-6|NA|TRBV19|NA
TGTGCCAGTAGTACCGGGGGGGGCTATGCGGATTCACCCCTCCACTTT
CASSTGGGYADSPLHF
>TRBJ2-3|NA|TRBV5-4|TRBD2
TGTGCCAGCAGCTTGCGGGAGGGCCAGATAGATACGCAGTATTTT
CASSLREGQIDTQYF
>TRBJ2-1|NA|TRBV15|NA
TGTGCCACCAGCAGAGATCTTCGAGGGAGCTCCTACAATGAGCAGTTCTTC
CATSRDLRGSSYNEQFF
>TRBJ2-7|NA|TRBV9|NA
TGTGCCAGCAGCGTAGGGCAGGTGGCCTACGAGCAGTACTTC
CASSVGQVAYEQYF
>TRBJ2-5|NA|TRBV28|NA
TGTGCCAGCAGTAACACGACAGTACCTGGAAAAGAGACCCAGTACTTC
CASSNTTVPGKETQYF
>TRBJ2-3|NA|TRBV28|NA
TGTGCCAGCAGTCAGGGCACAGATACGCAGTATTTT
CASSQGTDTQYF
>TRBJ1-1|NA|TRBV11-2|TRBD1
TGTGCCAGCAGCTCTAACAGGGGGCGTAACACTGAAGCTTTCTTT
CASSSNRGRNTEAFF
>TRBJ2-2|NA|TRBV29-1|TRBD2
TGCAGCGTTGAAGTAGTAGGGTTTGGGACTAGCGGGAGGGTTAACACCGGGGAGCTGTTTTTT
CSVEVVGFGTSGRVNTGELFF
>TRBJ2-3|NA|TRBV7-9|NA
TGTGCCAGCAGCATACAGGGAGGGGTCACAGATACGCAGTATTTT
CASSIQGGVTDTQYF
>TRBJ1-4|NA|TRBV12-3/TRBV12-4|TRBD1
TGTGCCAGCAGTTGGACAGGAGCAGAAAAACTGTTTTTT
CASSWTGAEKLFF
>TRBJ2-1|NA|TRBV10-3|NA
TGTGCCATCCAAGTAGGGGCGTACAATGAGCAGTTCTTC
CAIQVGAYNEQFF
>TRBJ1-6|NA|TRBV27|NA
TGTGCCAGCAGTTTAACGCAGGAGGGGCCCAATTCACCCCTCCACTTT
CASSLTQEGPNSPLHF
>TRBJ2-2|NA|TRBV9|TRBD1
TGTGCCAGCAGCGTAGGGGACAGGCATACCGGGGAGCTGTTTTTT
CASSVGDRHTGELFF
>TRBJ2-3|NA|TRBV15|TRBD2
TGTGCCACCAGCAGACCCCTGAGGTCGGGGGGGACGCGCATAAGCACAGATACGCAGTATTTT
CATSRPLRSGGTRISTDTQYF